Many counts were recorded for the clone carrying this TCR beta chain. The data are from a study of T cell repertoires in cytomegalovirus infection. The length of the CDR3 is 15 residues. After removal of 0 bases from V and 4 bases from J, the junction contained 6 bases not matched to a gene. Germline V gene sequence: CDR1 MNHEY, CDR2 SMNVEV (reference sequence). TCRdb re-called the reads through MiXCR, storing one row per CDR3 protein. The sample has about 490,000 distinct CDR3 sequences; about 11% are singletons. The gene calls are TRBV27 and TRBJ2-7; 7 positions match TRBD1. Sequenced sample: PBMCs. This TCR came from a human donor in good health (CMV status not recorded). Some clones in this sample may be carry-over from other donors' samples. CDR3 in DNA: TGTGCCAGCAGTTTATCACCAGGGGGTCAATACGAGCAGTACTTC. Translated: CASSLSPGGQYEQYF.